These 16 T cell receptor beta chains were all obtained from the same sample, sequenced in a study of blood T cell repertoires in COVID-19. Using immunoSEQ multiplex PCR, the repertoire was profiled, and TCRdb retains in-frame clones only, with some absent. The profile shows around 180,000 clones, just under 80% of them singletons. Sequenced material: peripheral blood. The origin of the receptors is a man between 65 and 85 years old with active or convalescent COVID-19.

The sample holds one count of this clone. This rearrangement joins TRBV27 to TRBJ1-6; D possibly corresponds to TRBD1 (6 bases). The CDR3 contains 15 residues. Per germline, CDR1 MNHEY and CDR2 SMNVEV (reference sequence). V lost 6 bases to trimming and J lost 0 bases, with 9 bases between them. The CDR3 loop reads CASREQGSYNSPLHF. CDR3 in DNA: TGTGCCAGCAGGGAACAGGGCTCCTATAATTCACCCCTCCACTTT.

The count of this clone is one. The V gene is TRBV7-6, the J gene TRBJ2-5, with TRBD1 identical over 7 bases. CDR3 length equals 16 residues. Germline trimming cut 6 bases from V and 0 bases from J; bases unmatched to any gene: 10. CDR1 SGHVS and CDR2 FNYEAQ come from the germline V gene. The chain's CDR3 is CASRPGGRFYQETQYF. The CDR3 bases are TGTGCCAGCAGGCCAGGGGGAAGGTTTTACCAAGAGACCCAGTACTTC.

For the CDR3, the DNA is TGTGCCAGCAGCCTAGGCGCCTCGGGCGGGGAGCTGTTTTTT. This gives the protein CASSLGASGGELFF. The J gene is TRBJ2-2, the V gene TRBV11-2; D is unresolved. Trimming left V 5 bases short and J 7 bases short, with 14 bases between. The V gene's germline CDR1 is SGHAT and CDR2 FQNNGV. The CDR3 contains 14 residues.

The V and J genes are TRBV2 and TRBJ2-7; TRBD1 matches 10 bases. Germline V CDR1 and CDR2: SNHLY, FYNNEI. V trimming: 11 bases; J trimming: 3 bases; junction bases outside the gene matches: 4. This CDR3 contains 12 residues. The CDR3 nucleotides are TGTGCCGGCGGACAGGGGGGCTACGAGCAGTACTTC. Its translation: CAGGQGGYEQYF.

The chain has TRBV6-2 or TRBV6-3 and TRBJ1-5; TRBD1 matches at 8 bases. Trimming cost V 6 bases and J 2 bases; bases outside gene matches: 12. Germline V CDR1 and CDR2: MNHEY, SVGEGT. The CDR3 covers 17 residues. The CDR3 reads CASSGQGSGMGNQPQHF. The CDR3 bases are TGTGCCAGCAGCGGACAGGGATCGGGTATGGGCAATCAGCCCCAGCATTTT.

This clone was seen a handful of times. As DNA, the CDR3 is TGTGCCATCTCTAGAACAGGTGGACAGACCCAGTACTTC. Protein sequence: CAISRTGGQTQYF. This chain uses TRBV6-5 with TRBJ2-5; tentatively, D is TRBD1 (5 bases). V was pared by 10 bases and J by 6 bases, with 18 bases between. CDR1 is MNHEY and CDR2 is SVGAGI in the germline V gene. The CDR3 is 13 residues long.

The chain is built from TRBV6-2 or TRBV6-3 and TRBJ2-2; tentatively, D is TRBD1 (5 bases). Trimming cost V 2 bases and J 9 bases, with 22 bases left between them. Germline V gene lookup returns CDR1 MNHEY and CDR2 SVGEGT. CDR3 length: 17 residues. This CDR3 is CASSYMAVGRAARELFF. The CDR3 DNA reads as TGTGCCAGCAGTTACATGGCAGTAGGCAGGGCGGCCCGGGAGCTGTTTTTT.

The V and J genes are TRBV7-2 and TRBJ2-5; 9 positions agree with TRBD2. Trimming took 5 bases from V and 5 from J; bases not matched to a gene: 12. The germline gives CDR1 SGHTA, CDR2 FQGNSA. The CDR3 consists of 16 residues. This CDR3 reads CASSTGPAGGGETQYF. Here the CDR3 DNA reads TGTGCCAGCAGCACTGGTCCAGCGGGGGGAGGGGAGACCCAGTACTTC.

This clone was picked up a small number of times. The rearrangement joins TRBV4-1 to TRBJ1-2; TRBD1 matches at 7 bases. The CDR3 is made up of 16 amino acids. The V segment lost 0 bases and the J segment 7 bases; nucleotides outside the gene matches: 11. Looked up from germline, CDR1 is MGHRA and CDR2 is YSYEKL. The chain's CDR3 is CASSQDPTTGVGGYTF. The CDR3 DNA sequence: TGCGCCAGCAGCCAAGACCCAACTACAGGGGTTGGTGGCTACACCTTC.

The chain carries TRBV2 and TRBJ2-6, with 7 bases that match TRBD1. The V gene's germline CDR1 is SNHLY and CDR2 FYNNEI. The length of the CDR3 is 16 residues. V dropped 5 bases and J dropped 0; count of bases not matched to a gene: 4. In nucleotides, the CDR3 is TGTGCCAGCAGTCCGGGACAGCACTCTGGGGCCAACGTCCTGACTTTC. It specifies CASSPGQHSGANVLTF.

The V call is TRBV6-6, the J call TRBJ2-7; 9 bases line up with TRBD2. In germline, CDR1 is MNHNY, CDR2 SVGAGI (reference sequence). J gave up 1 base and V 10 bases, and 8 bases lay outside the gene matches. The length of the CDR3 is 14 residues. As DNA, the CDR3 is TGTGCCACAGGGAAAGCGGGGGGATCCTACGAGCAGTACTTC. As protein: CATGKAGGSYEQYF.

The chain is built from TRBV7-6 and TRBJ2-2, with D maybe TRBD1 (6 bases). Germline CDR1 reads SGHVS; CDR2 reads FNYEAQ. CDR3 length: 13 residues. Trimming removed 5 bases from V and 7 bases from J, with 11 bases in between. For the CDR3, the DNA is TGTGCCAGCAGCCCGAGACAGGTCGGGGAGCTGTTTTTT. Its protein is CASSPRQVGELFF.

The rearrangement links TRBV6-5 to TRBJ1-3; TRBD1 agrees at 7 bases. The germline gives CDR1 MNHEY, CDR2 SVGAGI. V was pared by 6 bases and J by 8 bases, with 10 bases of the junction left unmatched. This CDR3 contains 14 residues. In DNA form, the CDR3 reads TGTGCCAGCAGCCCAAGGACAGGACTTTACACCATATATTTT. Encoded protein: CASSPRTGLYTIYF.

V and J are TRBV10-2 and TRBJ1-4; D not certain. V lost 3 bases to trimming and J lost 7 bases, with 6 bases between them. The CDR3 is 12 residues long. CDR1 is WSHSY, CDR2 SAAADI, per germline. Written as DNA, the CDR3 is TGCGCCAGCAGTGACGAGGGTGAAAAACTGTTTTTT. Protein: CASSDEGEKLFF.

The chain recombines TRBV9 with TRBJ2-1; 7 bases match TRBD2. There are 14 residues in the CDR3. Germline V CDR1 and CDR2: SGDLS, YYNGEE. V gave up 3 bases and J gave up 10 bases; unmatched junction bases: 10. The CDR3 DNA reads TGTGCCAGCAGCGAGAGACGGGGGGAGCAGGAGCAGTTCTTC. Translation: CASSERRGEQEQFF.

V gene TRBV6-6 combines with J gene TRBJ1-1; maybe TRBD1 (6 bases). Germline CDR1 reads MNHNY; CDR2 reads SVGAGI (reference sequence). The CDR3 loop spans 14 amino acids. Trimming shortened V by 4 bases and J by 4 bases, and 13 bases separated the two germline ends. CDR3 coding DNA: TGTGCCAGCAGTTCCGGACAGTGGAGCACTGAAGCTTTCTTT. This encodes CASSSGQWSTEAFF.